This T cell receptor beta chain was profiled in a study of T-cell memory formation after mild COVID-19. Study-level results: CD4+ contracting clones were mainly CM and EM; CD8+ ones, EMRA.

Turning to this clonotype: No antigen is known for it.

This CDR3 is 16 amino acids long. V dropped 6 bases and J dropped 1; count of bases not matched to a gene: 9. CDR1 is MDHEN and CDR2 is SYDVKM in the germline V gene. Each CDR3 protein gets one entry after TCRdb re-called the 5' RACE reads with MiXCR. The data hold under 250,000 distinct CDR3 sequences, with more than 8% observed a single time. This TCR was recovered from a man between 18 and 35 years old who had mild COVID-19 (a few samples of this study predate the infection). Cell type and time point are not known. Sequencing was done on a sample of PBMCs or a T cell subset sorted from them (not recorded which). The V gene is TRBV28, the J gene TRBJ2-5; 9 bases map to TRBD1. This CDR3 is CASRPTGGSLQETQYF. CDR3 bases: TGTGCCAGCAGACCAACAGGGGGCTCTCTCCAAGAGACCCAGTACTTC.